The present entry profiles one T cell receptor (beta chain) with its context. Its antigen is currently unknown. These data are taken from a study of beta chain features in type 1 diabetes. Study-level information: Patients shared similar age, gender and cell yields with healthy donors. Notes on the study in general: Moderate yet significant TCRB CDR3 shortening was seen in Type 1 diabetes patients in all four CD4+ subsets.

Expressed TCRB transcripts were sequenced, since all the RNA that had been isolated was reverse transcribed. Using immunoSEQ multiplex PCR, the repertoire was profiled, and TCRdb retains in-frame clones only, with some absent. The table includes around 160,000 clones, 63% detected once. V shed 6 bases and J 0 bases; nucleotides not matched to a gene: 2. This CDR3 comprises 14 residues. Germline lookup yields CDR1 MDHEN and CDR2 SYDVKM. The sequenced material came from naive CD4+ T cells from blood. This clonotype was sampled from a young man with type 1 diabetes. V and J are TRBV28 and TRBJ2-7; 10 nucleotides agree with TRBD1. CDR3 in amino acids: CASSWTGGSYEQYF. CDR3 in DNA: TGTGCCAGCAGCTGGACAGGGGGCTCCTACGAGCAGTACTTC.